What follows are 18 T cell receptor beta chains derived from one specimen sequenced in a study of blood T cell repertoires in COVID-19. The table came from immunoSEQ multiplex PCR; TCRdb's copy has only in-frame clones and leaves some out. The sample lists a few hundred thousand clones, nearly 90% occurring once. Input material: peripheral blood. The receptors were sampled from a woman aged 40 to 49 with COVID-19, enrolled during active disease.

Concerning this clone itself: This CDR3 is also generated by other DNA sequences in the sample. The genes are TRBV3-1 (or the pseudogene TRBV3-2) and TRBJ1-1, with D possibly being TRBD1 (5 bases). The CDR3 covers 14 residues. Germline assignment: CDR1 LGHDT and CDR2 YNNKEL (reference sequence). Trimming cost V 1 base and J 4 bases, with 10 bases left between them. The CDR3 region has the DNA TGTGCCAGCAGCCAAGTCGGGGGTGGCACTGAAGCTTTCTTT. As protein: CASSQVGGGTEAFF.

This chain connects TRBV11-1 to TRBJ2-5; TRBD1 aligns across 9 bases. V lost 4 bases to trimming and J lost 6 bases; unmatched junction nucleotides: 6. This CDR3 is 14 amino acids long. Per germline, CDR1 SGHAT and CDR2 FQDESV (reference sequence). The CDR3 reads CASSSIQGAQTQYF. In nucleotides, the CDR3 is TGTGCCAGCAGCTCAATACAGGGGGCACAGACCCAGTACTTC. The complete variable domain, with remaining parts taken from reference TRBV11-1 and TRBJ2-5, reads EAEVAQSPRYKITEKSQAVAFWCDPISGHATLYWYRQILGQGPELLVQFQDESVVDDSQLPKDRFSAERLKGVDSTLKIQPAELGDSAMYLCASSSIQGAQTQYFGPGTRLLVL.

In this sample, this clone turned up once. An end of the junction does not agree with germline; a read error may underlie this. The V call is TRBV6-1, the J call TRBJ2-2, with TRBD1 as a possible D gene (5 bases). In germline, CDR1 is MNHNS, CDR2 SASEGT. There are 16 residues in the CDR3. CDR3 amino acids: CASSEVKAGNAGELFF. The CDR3 DNA follows: TGTGCCAGCAGTGAAGTTAAGGCAGGGAACGCCGGGGAGCTGTTTTTT.

The chain recombines TRBV5-1 with TRBJ2-7, with 7 bases fitting TRBD1. This CDR3 has 14 amino acids. V shed 3 bases and J 3 bases; nucleotides not matched to a gene: 6. Germline CDR1 is SGHRS and CDR2 is YFSETQ. The CDR3 DNA reads TGCGCCAGCAGCTCGACAGGGTCCGGCTACGAGCAGTACTTC. It specifies CASSSTGSGYEQYF. The full variable domain, in which reference TRBV5-1 and TRBJ2-7 provide the parts outside the CDR3, is KAGVTQTPRYLIKTRGQQVTLSCSPISGHRSVSWYQQTPGQGLQFLFEYFSETQRNKGNFPGRFSGRQFSNSRSEMNVSTLELGDSALYLCASSSTGSGYEQYFGPGTRLTVT.

The chain employs TRBV11-2 and TRBJ2-7; no firm D call. Trimming left V 3 bases short and J 6 bases short, with 9 bases between. The CDR3 has 12 residues. Germline V gives CDR1 SGHAT, CDR2 FQNNGV. The CDR3 loop reads CASSFIGGEQYF. The CDR3 DNA follows: TGTGCCAGCAGCTTTATTGGCGGCGAGCAGTACTTC.

The gene calls are TRBV5-6 and TRBJ2-5, with 9 bases matching TRBD2. V was pared by 0 bases and J by 4 bases, with 7 bases of the junction left unmatched. Germline assignment: CDR1 SGHDT and CDR2 YYEEEE. The CDR3 extends over 16 amino acids. The CDR3 DNA reads as TGTGCCAGCAGCTTGGCTAGCGGGGCGGCTAGAGAGACCCAGTACTTC. It specifies CASSLASGAARETQYF. Using reference TRBV5-6 and TRBJ2-5 for the parts outside the CDR3, the full variable domain is DAGVTQSPTHLIKTRGQQVTLRCSPKSGHDTVSWYQQALGQGPQFIFQYYEEEERQRGNFPDRFSGHQFPNYSSELNVNALLLGDSALYLCASSLASGAARETQYFGPGTRLLVL.

As DNA, the CDR3 is TGCGCCAGCAGAGTCGGGGCAGATACGCAGTATTTT. Amino acids: CASRVGADTQYF. V gene TRBV5-1 combines with J gene TRBJ2-3, with TRBD2 as a possible D gene (5 bases). Germline-derived CDR1 and CDR2 are SGHRS and YFSETQ. V gave up 5 bases and J gave up 4 bases, with 8 bases separating them. The CDR3 has 12 amino acids.

The CDR3 DNA is TGTGCCAGCAGTCCGTACGGGACGAACACCGGGGAGCTGTTTTTT. This gives the protein CASSPYGTNTGELFF. The chain links TRBV6-5 to TRBJ2-2, with D maybe TRBD2 (5 bases). V was trimmed by 5 bases and J by 0 bases, leaving 10 bases between them. The CDR3 consists of 15 residues. Germline values: CDR1 MNHEY, CDR2 SVGAGI.

This clone was seen more than once but under ten times. The sample holds other DNA sequences that translate to the same CDR3. The chain has TRBV28 and TRBJ1-2; no firm D call. CDR3 length equals 12 residues. With 3 bases removed from V and 3 bases from J, the gap between germline ends came to 5 bases. CDR1 and CDR2 (germline): MDHEN, SYDVKM. The CDR3 protein is CASSLRDYGYTF. CDR3 nucleotides: TGTGCCAGCAGTTTGAGGGACTATGGCTACACCTTC.

The rearrangement uses TRBV5-4 and TRBJ2-3; D may be TRBD1 (5 bases). Per germline, CDR1 SGHNT and CDR2 YYREEE (reference sequence). This CDR3 has 16 residues. V was shortened by 3 bases and J by 0 bases, with 14 bases between the two germline ends. The CDR3 DNA reads as TGTGCCAGCAGCTCAGTAAGGGGCTCCAGCACAGATACGCAGTATTTT. Its translation: CASSSVRGSSTDTQYF.

The chain employs TRBV27 and TRBJ2-7; a weak D match, TRBD2 (7 bases). Germline loops: CDR1 MNHEY, CDR2 SMNVEV (reference sequence). Trimming stripped 1 base from V and 6 bases from J, with 13 bases between. This CDR3 comprises 14 residues. CDR3: CASSLLGGASEQYF. CDR3 in DNA: TGTGCCAGCAGTTTATTGGGGGGGGCCAGCGAGCAGTACTTC.

V usage is TRBV27 and J usage is TRBJ2-7; TRBD1 is a possible D gene (5 bases). There are 14 residues in the CDR3. V shed 2 bases and J shed 1 base, with 9 bases lying between them. Germline CDR1 reads MNHEY; CDR2 reads SMNVEV (reference sequence). CDR3 in DNA: TGTGCCAGCAGTTTACAGGGTAGGTCCTACGAGCAGTACTTC. Its translation is CASSLQGRSYEQYF.

This chain uses TRBV9 with TRBJ2-7; no definite D call. Per germline, CDR1 SGDLS and CDR2 YYNGEE. The V end lost 0 bases, the J end lost 0 bases, and 10 bases lay between the germline ends. The CDR3 extends over 15 amino acids. CDR3 protein: CASSVGGSSSYEQYF. The CDR3 nucleotides read TGTGCCAGCAGCGTAGGAGGTTCCAGCTCCTACGAGCAGTACTTC.

The chain links TRBV15 to TRBJ2-3, with TRBD1 matching over 10 bases. This CDR3 is built from 16 residues. V shed 0 bases, J shed 6 bases, and the junction held 6 bases outside the gene matches. Germline loops: CDR1 LNHNV, CDR2 YYDKDF (reference sequence). The CDR3, as DNA: TGTGCCACCAGCAGAGATTGGGGACAGGGGTTCGATACGCAGTATTTT. Its protein product is CATSRDWGQGFDTQYF.

Here the CDR3 reads CASRGGRHYGYTF. The CDR3 DNA reads TGTGCCAGCAGAGGGGGTCGTCACTATGGCTACACCTTC. V and J are TRBV28 and TRBJ1-2; D possibly corresponds to TRBD1 (6 bases). CDR3 size: 13 residues. V was shortened by 6 bases and J by 3 bases, with 11 bases between the two germline ends. Germline V gene data show CDR1 as MDHEN and CDR2 as SYDVKM.

This clone was recorded only once. This chain joins TRBV5-4 and TRBJ1-4; D is perhaps TRBD1 (6 bases). V was cut by 4 bases and J by 2 bases, with 15 bases left in between. This CDR3 is built from 16 residues. Germline V lookup: CDR1 SGHNT, CDR2 YYREEE (reference sequence). The DNA of the CDR3 is TGTGCCAGCAGCCACGGAGGGGGGGCGACTAATGAAAAACTGTTTTTT. Translation: CASSHGGGATNEKLFF.

The chain employs TRBV12-2 and TRBJ2-1; TRBD2 reflects the table's D call only, with no check against the DNA. TRBV12-2 is labeled a pseudogene. This CDR3 is 16 amino acids long. CDR3 DNA: TGTGCAAGTCGCTTTTGCCCCGGGAGCTCCTACAATGAGCAGTTCTTC. It codes for CASRFCPGSSYNEQFF.

Note on this clone: The germline gene is not matched at one end of the junction; a read error may be the cause. CDR3 nucleotides: TGCGCCATCAGTCTCCTGGGGGCACGATACTACGAGCAGTACTTC. It translates to CAISLLGARYYEQYF. J is TRBJ2-7 and V is TRBV10-1, with TRBD1 as a possible D gene (6 bases). Germline V CDR1 and CDR2: WNHNN, SYGVQD (reference sequence). The CDR3 is 15 amino acids.